A selection of T cell receptor beta chains follows, all from one sample in a study of T-cell memory formation after mild COVID-19. TCRdb re-analysed the 5' RACE reads in MiXCR, keeping a single row per CDR3 protein. The sample comprises some 210,000 distinct CDR3 sequences, about 10% of which are singletons, and approximately 3% rests with the top ten. The sequenced sample consisted of PBMCs or a T cell subset sorted from them (not recorded which). The receptors derive from a man between 18 and 29 years old who had mild COVID-19 (a few samples of this study predate the infection). Cell type and time point are not known. Each CDR3 is given without its conserved first and last residue. The D gene is left open where the match is weak.

d_gene: -
j_gene: TRBJ1-2
v_gene: TRBV12-3/TRBV12-4
CDR3aa: ASSLRDNYGYT

d_gene: -
j_gene: TRBJ2-3
v_gene: TRBV18
CDR3aa: ASSPGTSVRTDTQY

d_gene: -
j_gene: TRBJ1-1
v_gene: TRBV5-1
CDR3aa: ASGRGNGAF

d_gene: TRBD1
j_gene: TRBJ1-1
v_gene: TRBV4-1
CDR3aa: ASSQVDRDTEAF

d_gene: -
j_gene: TRBJ1-1
v_gene: TRBV20-1
CDR3aa: SALDTLNTEAF

d_gene: -
j_gene: TRBJ1-2
v_gene: TRBV6-5
CDR3aa: ASSYSAVSGYGYT

d_gene: -
j_gene: TRBJ2-5
v_gene: TRBV18
CDR3aa: ASSPLQFYRETQY

d_gene: TRBD1
j_gene: TRBJ2-7
v_gene: TRBV4-2
CDR3aa: ASRSGGALSYEQY

d_gene: TRBD1
j_gene: TRBJ1-2
v_gene: TRBV20-1
CDR3aa: SARERTGGLGGYT

d_gene: -
j_gene: TRBJ2-7
v_gene: TRBV4-3
CDR3aa: ASSQDGRSYEKY

d_gene: -
j_gene: TRBJ2-2
v_gene: TRBV15
CDR3aa: ATSRGLGTGELF

d_gene: -
j_gene: TRBJ2-5
v_gene: TRBV20-1
CDR3aa: SARGGEETQY

d_gene: TRBD1
j_gene: TRBJ1-1
v_gene: TRBV6-2/TRBV6-3
CDR3aa: ASSRGGQTEAF

d_gene: -
j_gene: TRBJ1-5
v_gene: TRBV5-1
CDR3aa: ASSLLGTSNQPQH

d_gene: -
j_gene: TRBJ1-1
v_gene: TRBV4-3
CDR3aa: ASSQKQGIGDTEAF

d_gene: -
j_gene: TRBJ1-2
v_gene: TRBV27
CDR3aa: ASSPGGQGYGYT

d_gene: TRBD2
j_gene: TRBJ2-1
v_gene: TRBV6-1
CDR3aa: ASSEARTSGGARNEQF

d_gene: TRBD2
j_gene: TRBJ2-7
v_gene: TRBV4-1
CDR3aa: ASSQVVAAGGREQY

d_gene: -
j_gene: TRBJ2-5
v_gene: TRBV11-2
CDR3aa: ASNHGQSGETQY

d_gene: -
j_gene: TRBJ2-2
v_gene: TRBV12-3/TRBV12-4
CDR3aa: ASSGVANTGELF

d_gene: -
j_gene: TRBJ1-3
v_gene: TRBV5-1
CDR3aa: ASSLAEQGRDTIY

d_gene: -
j_gene: TRBJ2-3
v_gene: TRBV28
CDR3aa: ASSLIFTATQY

d_gene: -
j_gene: TRBJ2-7
v_gene: TRBV7-7
CDR3aa: ASSLSPGREQY

d_gene: -
j_gene: TRBJ2-4
v_gene: TRBV20-1
CDR3aa: SARGRGAAKNIQY

d_gene: -
j_gene: TRBJ2-3
v_gene: TRBV5-4
CDR3aa: ASHRGTDTQY

d_gene: -
j_gene: TRBJ2-2
v_gene: TRBV27
CDR3aa: ASRLWGTGELF

d_gene: TRBD1
j_gene: TRBJ1-5
v_gene: TRBV7-2
CDR3aa: ASSWGTGNNQPQH

d_gene: -
j_gene: TRBJ1-1
v_gene: TRBV9
CDR3aa: ASSAEPYLNTEAF

d_gene: -
j_gene: TRBJ1-2
v_gene: TRBV5-1
CDR3aa: ASSLVAGDTGYT

d_gene: TRBD2
j_gene: TRBJ2-5
v_gene: TRBV11-2
CDR3aa: ASSPSGLAPD

d_gene: TRBD1
j_gene: TRBJ2-5
v_gene: TRBV4-3
CDR3aa: ASSQGGGAIGSETQY

d_gene: TRBD2
j_gene: TRBJ2-1
v_gene: TRBV20-1
CDR3aa: SAPRGSGGSSEQF

d_gene: -
j_gene: TRBJ2-5
v_gene: TRBV27
CDR3aa: ASRSRTEETQY

d_gene: -
j_gene: TRBJ2-1
v_gene: TRBV29-1
CDR3aa: SAGGGGPPSGNEQF

d_gene: -
j_gene: TRBJ1-4
v_gene: TRBV20-1
CDR3aa: SHLDARNEKLF

d_gene: TRBD2
j_gene: TRBJ2-5
v_gene: TRBV20-1
CDR3aa: SASGASGGLWETQY

d_gene: -
j_gene: TRBJ1-1
v_gene: TRBV29-1
CDR3aa: STGGRANTEAF

d_gene: -
j_gene: TRBJ1-4
v_gene: TRBV7-2
CDR3aa: ASSLRISATNEKLF

d_gene: -
j_gene: TRBJ2-1
v_gene: TRBV7-3
CDR3aa: ASSSSPNTRIDEQF

d_gene: -
j_gene: TRBJ1-1
v_gene: TRBV30
CDR3aa: AWRRSGTGSTEAF

d_gene: -
j_gene: TRBJ2-1
v_gene: TRBV11-2
CDR3aa: ASSLYLGARPDNEQF

d_gene: -
j_gene: TRBJ2-6
v_gene: TRBV7-9
CDR3aa: ASSLRRIRGPLYSGANVLT

d_gene: -
j_gene: TRBJ1-5
v_gene: TRBV12-3/TRBV12-4
CDR3aa: ASSWLDSNQPQH

d_gene: TRBD1
j_gene: TRBJ2-7
v_gene: TRBV20-1
CDR3aa: SVWDRLYEQY

d_gene: -
j_gene: TRBJ2-5
v_gene: TRBV15
CDR3aa: ATSRAPGEVQETQY

d_gene: TRBD2
j_gene: TRBJ2-3
v_gene: TRBV7-2
CDR3aa: ASSLASGGFTDTQY

d_gene: -
j_gene: TRBJ1-1
v_gene: TRBV5-1
CDR3aa: ASSLAGDTEAF

d_gene: TRBD1
j_gene: TRBJ2-2
v_gene: TRBV24-1
CDR3aa: ATSEQGAFGELF

d_gene: -
j_gene: TRBJ1-4
v_gene: TRBV28
CDR3aa: ASSLGQVTEKLF

d_gene: TRBD2
j_gene: TRBJ2-1
v_gene: TRBV19
CDR3aa: ASISGGAYNEQF

d_gene: -
j_gene: TRBJ1-5
v_gene: TRBV20-1
CDR3aa: SATTGIGQPQH

d_gene: -
j_gene: TRBJ2-1
v_gene: TRBV7-2
CDR3aa: ASSLAGALGKVEQF

d_gene: -
j_gene: TRBJ1-1
v_gene: TRBV5-1
CDR3aa: ASSFGADQNTEAF

d_gene: -
j_gene: TRBJ1-1
v_gene: TRBV7-8
CDR3aa: ASSLVSGGDTEAF

d_gene: -
j_gene: TRBJ2-1
v_gene: TRBV7-9
CDR3aa: ASSLTGYHNEQF

d_gene: -
j_gene: TRBJ2-2
v_gene: TRBV5-1
CDR3aa: ASSLSSGRVNTGELF

d_gene: -
j_gene: TRBJ1-6
v_gene: TRBV20-1
CDR3aa: SAPGELNSPLH